A single sample is the source of the 32 T cell receptor beta chains below, sequenced in a study of siplizumab effects on memory and regulatory T cells. These receptors are not linked to any known antigen. Method: immunoSEQ multiplex PCR; TCRdb's copy keeps in-frame clones and lacks some. The table has approximately 13,000 clones, around 40% seen once. The mixed lymphocyte reaction cells were cocultured at 37°C for more than 5 days. The sample comprised CFSE-low (dividing) CD8+ T cells sorted from an allogeneic mixed lymphocyte reaction. The source is a human donor in good health; the cells came from an allogeneic mixed lymphocyte reaction.

J is TRBJ2-7 and V is TRBV5-4, with TRBD2 as a possible D gene (6 bases). The ends were cut back, 7 bases at V and 0 bases at J, with 14 bases in the middle. This CDR3 comprises 14 residues. Germline CDR1 SGHNT, CDR2 YYREEE (reference sequence). CDR3 sequence reads: CASEPEGFSYEQYF. The CDR3 DNA sequence: TGTGCCAGCGAACCGGAGGGGTTCTCCTACGAGCAGTACTTC.

A few counts support this clone. V and J are TRBV25-1 and TRBJ2-1; D ambiguous. The CDR3 is 12 amino acids. The V end was cut by 8 bases, the J end by 9 bases, with 14 bases between. The V gene's germline CDR1 is MGHDK and CDR2 SYGVNS. Here the CDR3 DNA reads TGTGCCAGCGCCCTGGGTTCAGGTGAGCAGTTCTTC. It codes for CASALGSGEQFF. Full variable domain (rest looked up from reference TRBV25-1 and TRBJ2-1): EADIYQTPRYLVIGTGKKITLECSQTMGHDKMYWYQQDPGMELHLIHYSYGVNSTEKGDLSSESTVSRIRTEHFPLTLESARPSHTSQYLCASALGSGEQFFGPGTRLTVL.

The chain combines TRBV7-9 with TRBJ1-2; no definite D call. Per germline, CDR1 SEHNR and CDR2 FQNEAQ (reference sequence). V lost 4 bases and J 7 bases, leaving 19 bases between the germline ends. This CDR3 has 15 amino acids. CDR3 DNA sequence: TGTGCCAGCAGCTCAACCCGACACAACCGAGGTGGCTACACCTTC. Translating it yields CASSSTRHNRGGYTF.

This clone was counted only a few times. The chain employs TRBV7-9 and TRBJ2-7; tentative D call: TRBD1 (6 bases). Germline CDR1 reads SEHNR; CDR2 reads FQNEAQ (reference sequence). The CDR3 loop spans 13 amino acids. V lost 5 bases and J 6 bases, leaving 14 bases between the germline ends. CDR3 DNA sequence: TGTGCCAGCAGCCCCGGGCCCAGGGGCGAGCAGTACTTC. It codes for CASSPGPRGEQYF.

The genes are TRBV18 and TRBJ2-5, with D perhaps matching TRBD1 (6 bases). The CDR3 length is 14 residues. V lost 5 bases and J lost 4, with 14 bases in between. Looked up from germline, CDR1 is KGHSH and CDR2 is LQKENI. CDR3 protein: CASSISDSRETQYF. The CDR3 DNA sequence: TGTGCCAGCTCAATCTCGGACAGTCGAGAGACCCAGTACTTC. The variable domain in full, completed from reference TRBV18 and TRBJ2-5, reads NAGVMQNPRHLVRRRGQEARLRCSPMKGHSHVYWYRQLPEEGLKFMVYLQKENIIDESGMPKERFSAEFPKEGPSILRIQQVVRGDSAAYFCASSISDSRETQYFGPGTRLLVL.

This clone came up a few times. V gene TRBV11-2 combines with J gene TRBJ1-1; 8 nucleotides align to TRBD1. The V gene end was trimmed by 5 bases and the J gene end by 6 bases; junction bases not matched to a gene: 5. CDR1 SGHAT and CDR2 FQNNGV come from the germline V gene. The CDR3 covers 13 residues. The CDR3 sequence is CASSNGQGAEAFF. The CDR3 region has the DNA TGTGCCAGCAGCAATGGACAGGGTGCTGAAGCTTTCTTT. The complete variable domain, with remaining parts taken from reference TRBV11-2 and TRBJ1-1, reads EAGVAQSPRYKIIEKRQSVAFWCNPISGHATLYWYQQILGQGPKLLIQFQNNGVVDDSQLPKDRFSAERLKGVDSTLKIQPAKLEDSAVYLCASSNGQGAEAFFGQGTRLTVV.

The gene calls are TRBV7-8 and TRBJ1-1; TRBD1 is a possible D gene (6 bases). There are 15 residues in the CDR3. In germline, CDR1 is SGHVS, CDR2 FQNEAQ. Trimming left V 4 bases short and J 3 bases short, with 15 bases between. The CDR3 bases are TGTGCCAGCAGCTCTTTGGCAGGGGTGTACACTGAAGCTTTCTTT. The encoded protein is CASSSLAGVYTEAFF.

The chain employs TRBV4-2 and TRBJ2-7, with TRBD1 matching over 7 bases. Germline V lookup: CDR1 LGHNA, CDR2 YNFKEQ. V dropped 5 bases and J dropped 2; count of bases not matched to a gene: 9. This CDR3 is built from 15 residues. CDR3 residues: CASSFMDRPPYEQYF. The DNA of the CDR3 is TGTGCCAGCAGCTTCATGGACAGGCCCCCCTACGAGCAGTACTTC.

The J gene is TRBJ2-1, the V gene TRBV6-5, with a tentative D call TRBD2 (6 bases). V lost 2 bases and J 4 bases, leaving 15 bases between the germline ends. CDR1 and CDR2 (germline): MNHEY, SVGAGI. There are 16 residues in the CDR3. The DNA for the CDR3 is TGTGCCAGCAGTTACACGGGACTCGGGGCTTACAATGAGCAGTTCTTC. As protein: CASSYTGLGAYNEQFF.

The chain couples TRBV9 to TRBJ1-3; D unclear. CDR3 size: 13 residues. Trimming cost V 2 bases and J 0 bases, with 3 bases left between them. CDR1 is SGDLS and CDR2 is YYNGEE in the germline V gene. CDR3 sequence: CASSVTSGNTIYF. In nucleotides, the CDR3 is TGTGCCAGCAGCGTGACCTCTGGAAACACCATATATTTT.

V is TRBV20-1 and J is TRBJ1-1; D not resolved. The V and J ends lost 0 bases and 6 bases respectively, with 5 bases between them. The CDR3 runs to 11 residues. Per the germline V gene, CDR1 is DFQATT and CDR2 is SNEGSKA (reference sequence). CDR3 DNA: TGCAGTGCTAGAGACCCCCCTGAAGCTTTCTTT. This codes for CSARDPPEAFF.

The rearrangement joins TRBV7-2 to TRBJ2-1, with 10 bases matching TRBD2. The CDR3 extends over 15 amino acids. CDR1 and CDR2 from the germline V gene are SGHTA and FQGNSA. After removal of 5 bases from V and 3 bases from J, the junction contained 4 bases not matched to a gene. CDR3 protein: CASSTSGGDYNEQFF. CDR3 nucleotides: TGTGCCAGCAGCACGAGCGGGGGGGACTACAATGAGCAGTTCTTC.

As concerns this clone: One end of the junction is discordant with germline, which a read error may explain. Other DNA sequences in this specimen translate into the identical CDR3. The chain links TRBV27 to TRBJ1-1; the match to TRBD1 covers 9 bases. The CDR3 spans 14 residues. The germline CDR1 and CDR2 sequences are MNHEY and SMNVEV (reference sequence). For the CDR3, the DNA is TGTGCCAGCAGCCAAGGGACAGGGAATACTGAAGCTTTTTTT. Encoded protein: CASSQGTGNTEAFF.

The chain combines TRBV27 with TRBJ1-6, with D maybe TRBD1 (6 bases). This CDR3 is 16 amino acids long. CDR1 MNHEY and CDR2 SMNVEV come from the germline V gene (reference sequence). V lost 5 bases and J lost 0, with 11 bases in between. Here the CDR3 DNA reads TGTGCCAGCAGTGGACAGAGTAGCTCCTATAATTCACCCCTCCACTTT. Protein sequence: CASSGQSSSYNSPLHF.

About this clone: A much larger clone lies one base from this, so it may be a read error. In nucleotides, the CDR3 is TGTACCAGTAGATGGGGGACAGGTCAGAGTTATGGCTACACCTTC. Its protein is CTSRWGTGQSYGYTF. The V call is TRBV19, the J call TRBJ1-2, with 8 bases identical to TRBD1. The CDR3 is 15 amino acids. The V gene's germline CDR1 is LNHDA and CDR2 SQIVND (reference sequence).

CDR3 sequence: CASSHPRTSGINEQFF. Written as DNA, the CDR3 is TGCGCCAGCAGCCATCCTAGGACTAGCGGGATTAATGAGCAGTTCTTC. The V gene is TRBV4-1, the J gene TRBJ2-1; the match to TRBD2 covers 12 bases. Germline CDR1 reads MGHRA; CDR2 reads YSYEKL. Losses at the gene ends were 3 bases for V and 7 bases for J; bases not matched to a gene: 7. The length of the CDR3 is 16 residues.

J is TRBJ2-7 and V is TRBV6-6, with 8 bases that match TRBD1. The germline gives CDR1 MNHNY, CDR2 SVGAGI (reference sequence). Trimming at V came to 4 bases and at J to 3 bases, leaving 5 bases not matched to a gene. The CDR3 has 14 residues. Here the CDR3 reads CASSFQGAFYEQYF. For the CDR3, the DNA is TGTGCCAGCAGTTTTCAGGGGGCTTTCTACGAGCAGTACTTC.

By frequency in the sample, this clone is medium-sized. CDR3 coding DNA: TGTGCCAGCAGCTTAGGGTTTTCCTCGGACGAGCAGTACTTC. Translated, it gives CASSLGFSSDEQYF. This rearrangement joins TRBV7-6 to TRBJ2-7; no definite D call. Germline V gene sequence: CDR1 SGHVS, CDR2 FNYEAQ. The CDR3 runs 14 residues. V lost 1 base and J 5 bases, leaving 12 bases between the germline ends.

This sequence joins TRBV11-1 and TRBJ2-3; tentatively, D is TRBD1 (6 bases). This CDR3 has 15 amino acids. Germline V gene sequence: CDR1 SGHAT, CDR2 FQDESV (reference sequence). V lost 8 bases, J lost 2 bases, and 17 bases lay in between. CDR3 loop: CASGTVQGYTDTQYF. Here the CDR3 DNA reads TGTGCCAGCGGAACGGTCCAGGGGTACACAGATACGCAGTATTTT.

The chain couples TRBV10-2 to TRBJ2-1, with D unclear. Trimming pared 2 bases from V and 12 bases from J, leaving 8 bases between. The CDR3 covers 11 residues. Germline loops: CDR1 WSHSY, CDR2 SAAADI. In DNA, the CDR3 is TGCGCCAGCAGTGAGGGGTCATGGCAGTTCTTC. Encoded protein: CASSEGSWQFF.

Judged by abundance, this clone is medium-sized. The V gene is TRBV11-3, the J gene TRBJ2-7, with D maybe TRBD1 (6 bases). CDR1 SGHNT and CDR2 YENEEA come from the germline V gene. This CDR3 has 14 amino acids. The germline V and J ends were trimmed by 2 bases and 2 bases, with 10 bases remaining between them. The DNA for the CDR3 is TGTGCCAGCAGCTTAACAGGGCTAACCTACGAGCAGTACTTC. It yields the protein CASSLTGLTYEQYF.

By share, this clone ranks as medium-sized. The chain employs TRBV30 and TRBJ1-3; D may be TRBD1 (6 bases). The germline CDR1 and CDR2 sequences are GTSNPN and SVGIG (reference sequence). Trimming shortened V by 0 bases and J by 0 bases, and 12 bases separated the two germline ends. There are 16 residues in the CDR3. The chain's CDR3 is CAWSVLGTSSGNTIYF. The DNA of the CDR3 is TGTGCCTGGAGTGTATTGGGGACAAGCTCTGGAAACACCATATATTTT.

This clone was counted between two and nine times. The rearrangement uses TRBV4-2 and TRBJ1-6; D remains ambiguous. The CDR3 runs to 15 residues. The V gene's germline CDR1 is LGHNA and CDR2 YNFKEQ. The V and J ends lost 0 bases and 7 bases respectively, with 10 bases between them. DNA for the CDR3: TGTGCCAGCAGCCAAGAACCGGGAGGAAATTCACCCCTCCACTTT. Amino acids: CASSQEPGGNSPLHF.

In this sample, this clone turned up a few times. This sequence joins TRBV7-9 and TRBJ2-7, with TRBD2 matching 7 bases. V lost 4 bases to trimming and J lost 5 bases; unmatched junction nucleotides: 5. The CDR3 is 13 residues long. CDR1 is SEHNR and CDR2 is FQNEAQ in the germline V gene (reference sequence). CDR3 region: CASSYPLADEQYF. DNA for the CDR3: TGTGCCAGCAGCTACCCCCTAGCGGACGAGCAGTACTTC.

The V gene is TRBV7-3, the J gene TRBJ2-3, with 9 bases lining up with TRBD2. The CDR3 spans 15 residues. Germline assignment: CDR1 SGHTA and CDR2 FQGTGA. Losses at the gene ends were 5 bases for V and 4 bases for J; bases not matched to a gene: 7. The CDR3 spells CASSALAGSADTQYF. CDR3 coding DNA: TGTGCCAGCAGCGCCCTAGCGGGGTCCGCAGATACGCAGTATTTT. Full variable domain (remainder filled in from reference TRBV7-3 and TRBJ2-3): GAGVSQTPSNKVTEKGKYVELRCDPISGHTALYWYRQSLGQGPEFLIYFQGTGAADDSGLPNDRFFAVRPEGSVSTLKIQRTERGDSAVYLCASSALAGSADTQYFGPGTRLTVL.

The V gene is TRBV6-5, the J gene TRBJ2-3; 7 bases line up with TRBD2. The V gene end was trimmed by 1 base and the J gene end by 1 base; junction bases not matched to a gene: 2. Germline V lookup: CDR1 MNHEY, CDR2 SVGAGI. The CDR3 totals 15 residues. The CDR3 nucleotides read TGTGCCAGCAGTTACTTTGCGGGAGGCACAGATACGCAGTATTTT. Its translation is CASSYFAGGTDTQYF.

This clone was observed a few times. The chain uses TRBV11-2 and TRBJ2-2; 8 bases align to TRBD1. The CDR3 length is 17 residues. CDR1 is SGHAT, CDR2 FQNNGV, per germline. V trimming: 5 bases; J trimming: 1 base; junction bases outside the gene matches: 9. CDR3 sequence: CASSRPPGTGNTGELFF. The CDR3 nucleotides read TGTGCCAGCAGCCGCCCCCCCGGGACAGGGAACACCGGGGAGCTGTTTTTT.

This clone is labeled as medium-sized. The V gene is TRBV2, the J gene TRBJ2-1, with TRBD2 matching 10 bases. With 4 bases clipped from V and 3 bases from J, the junction kept 3 bases outside the gene matches. CDR3 length: 15 residues. CDR1 and CDR2 (germline): SNHLY, FYNNEI. CDR3 DNA: TGTGCCAGCAGTGCAAGCGGGGGGGACTACAATGAGCAGTTCTTC. Its protein is CASSASGGDYNEQFF.

This clone occurred a few times. Other DNA sequences in this sample translate to the same CDR3. The rearrangement uses TRBV7-3 and TRBJ1-2, with D perhaps matching TRBD1 (6 bases). The germline CDR1 and CDR2 sequences are SGHTA and FQGTGA. Trimming shortened V by 8 bases and J by 6 bases, and 16 bases separated the two germline ends. The CDR3 is made up of 13 amino acids. CDR3 protein: CASSSEGVDGYTF. The CDR3 nucleotides are TGTGCCAGCTCCTCGGAGGGGGTAGATGGCTACACCTTC.

This clone was observed a handful of times. The chain combines TRBV27 with TRBJ2-7; D is uncertain. Trimming took off 1 base at V and 7 bases at J, with 11 bases between the two ends. The CDR3 length is 13 residues. Germline-derived CDR1 and CDR2 are MNHEY and SMNVEV (reference sequence). CDR3 in DNA: TGTGCCAGCAGTTTATTCCCGTTCGGGGAGCAGTACTTC. Translating it yields CASSLFPFGEQYF.

This clone counts as medium-sized. The V gene is TRBV6-5, the J gene TRBJ2-7; either TRBD1 or TRBD2 may supply D (5 bases each). Germline V CDR1 and CDR2: MNHEY, SVGAGI. V lost 6 bases, J lost 0 bases, and 12 bases lay in between. The CDR3 contains 14 residues. Here the CDR3 DNA reads TGTGCCAGCAGCCGGGACGGCCCCTCCTACGAGCAGTACTTC. It specifies CASSRDGPSYEQYF.

V usage is TRBV5-1 and J usage is TRBJ2-3, with 7 bases fitting TRBD1. V lost 5 bases, J lost 0 bases, and 6 bases stayed unmatched. The CDR3 spans 15 residues. Germline CDR1 reads SGHRS; CDR2 reads YFSETQ. The CDR3, as DNA: TGCGCCAGCAGTCCGGGACAGACTAGCACAGATACGCAGTATTTT. This gives the protein CASSPGQTSTDTQYF.